Included here is one T cell receptor (beta chain) sequence, with context. What it recognizes is unknown. This specimen belongs to a study of response to subunit inactivated influenza vaccine. Study-level findings and limits: It was suggested by the authors that few new T cells are recruited by each seasonal influenza vaccination.

There are 15 residues in the CDR3. With 10 bases removed from V and 2 bases from J, the gap between germline ends came to 20 bases. The germline CDR1 and CDR2 sequences are MNHNS and SASEGT. TCRdb fed the RT-PCR reads into MiXCR, producing one record per CDR3 protein. Here the sample spans roughly 520,000 distinct CDR3 sequences, about 25% being singletons. The chain couples TRBV6-1 to TRBJ2-5, with D possibly matching TRBD2 (5 bases). This clonotype was sampled from a man between 45 and 60 years old who received an inactivated influenza vaccine. The sequencing here drew on CD4+ T cells sorted from PBMCs, taken 4 to 6 days after vaccination. The CDR3 loop is CATGLDLGRQETQYF. For the CDR3, the DNA is TGTGCCACAGGACTGGATTTAGGGCGTCAAGAGACCCAGTACTTC.